These T cell receptor beta chains were read from a single sample in a study of blood T cell repertoires in COVID-19. The assay was immunoSEQ multiplex PCR, and TCRdb's table has in-frame clones only and misses some. The sample has fewer than 60,000 clones; around four fifths are singletons. The sequenced sample was peripheral blood. Every receptor here comes from a man aged 65-85 years with active COVID-19. Both conserved end residues are part of each CDR3. D genes are given only for firm matches. Some rows have no size entry. The others give once, few or many, or a class for an expanded clone.

TRBJ1-5,-,TRBV18,TRBD1,TGTGCCAGCTCACCGACAGGGGGTTACAATCAGCCCCAGCATTTT,CASSPTGGYNQPQHF
TRBJ2-1,-,TRBV10-3,TRBD2,TGTGCCATCAGGCCCCCGGGAGCGGGGGGTGTGCATGAGCAGTTCTTC,CAIRPPGAGGVHEQFF
TRBJ2-7,-,TRBV4-1,-,TGCGCCAGCAGCCAAGTCGCGACAGCCACGACGGAGCAGTACTTC,CASSQVATATTEQYF
TRBJ2-1,-,TRBV24-1,-,TGTGCCACCAGTGATTTTAGCGGAGATGAGCAGTTCTTC,CATSDFSGDEQFF
TRBJ2-5,-,TRBV6-2/TRBV6-3,TRBD1,TGTGCCAGCAGTCGACAGGGATCCCAAGAGACCCAGTACTTC,CASSRQGSQETQYF
TRBJ2-7,-,TRBV2,-,TGTGCCAGCAGCTGGGACATTAGCTCCTACGAGCAGTACTTC,CASSWDISSYEQYF
TRBJ1-5,-,TRBV19,TRBD1,TGTGCCAGTAGTACGGGGACAGGGGGCTGGAATCAGCCCCAGCATTTT,CASSTGTGGWNQPQHF
TRBJ1-2,-,TRBV29-1,-,TGCAGCGTTGGCTCGTACAGGGAGGGTGGCTACACCTTC,CSVGSYREGGYTF
TRBJ1-1,-,TRBV6-5,-,TGTGCCAGCAGTTACTTTCGGGACACTGAAGCTTTCTTT,CASSYFRDTEAFF
TRBJ2-7,-,TRBV6-5,-,TGTGCCAGCACCGGGATCCAGCTTCAGCAGTACTTC,CASTGIQLQQYF
TRBJ1-2,-,TRBV18,TRBD1,TGTGCCAGCTCACCAACCGGACAGGGCTTTGGCTACACCTTC,CASSPTGQGFGYTF
TRBJ1-3,-,TRBV3-1/TRBV3-2,TRBD1,TGTGCCAGCAGCCTAGGCTCGGACAGGGCTCGGGTAGTATCGGGAAACACCATATATTTT,CASSLGSDRARVVSGNTIYF
TRBJ1-5,-,TRBV19,TRBD1,TGTGCCAGTTGGGACAGGGTGAGCAATCAGCCCCAGCATTTT,CASWDRVSNQPQHF
TRBJ2-1,-,TRBV7-2,TRBD2,TGTGCCAGCAGCTGGCGGGGGACCTACAATGAGCAGTTCTTC,CASSWRGTYNEQFF
TRBJ2-1,-,TRBV3-1/TRBV3-2,-,TGTGCCAGCAGCCAAGATAGCAGGGCGAATGAGCAGTTCTTC,CASSQDSRANEQFF
TRBJ1-5,-,TRBV28,-,TGTGCCAGCAGTTTTACGGGGCAGCCCCAGCATTTT,CASSFTGQPQHF
TRBJ2-7,-,TRBV7-9,TRBD1,TGTGCCAGCAGCGCCCGGGACAGGGGGCCCTACGAGCAGTACTTC,CASSARDRGPYEQYF
TRBJ1-1,-,TRBV6-1,-,TGTGCCAGCAGTGGAGCCAGGGGCACTGAAGCTTTCTTT,CASSGARGTEAFF
TRBJ2-1,few,TRBV18,-,TGTGCCAGCTCACTCGGGGGTGTCTCAGGCGATGAGCAGTTCTTC,CASSLGGVSGDEQFF
TRBJ2-1,-,TRBV7-3,TRBD2,TGTGCCAGCAGCCCCTTCCCTAGCGGGAACTCCTACAATGAGCAGTTCTTC,CASSPFPSGNSYNEQFF
TRBJ1-1,-,TRBV7-8,-,TGTGCCAGCAGCTTAGACGGGGGGAACACTGAAGCTTTCTTT,CASSLDGGNTEAFF
TRBJ1-1,-,TRBV30,TRBD1,TGTGCCTGGAGATACCGGGACAGGGACACTGAAGCTTTCTTT,CAWRYRDRDTEAFF
TRBJ2-7,-,TRBV6-2/TRBV6-3,TRBD1,TGTGCCAGCAGTTACGGGGACAGCACCTACGAGCAGTACTTC,CASSYGDSTYEQYF
TRBJ2-7,-,TRBV11-2,TRBD2,TGTGCCAGCTCAACCGGGACTAGTTGGGAGCAGTACTTC,CASSTGTSWEQYF
TRBJ2-3,-,TRBV3-1/TRBV3-2,TRBD2,TGTGCCAGCAGCCCTTGGGCGGGGGGCACCACAGATACGCAGTATTTT,CASSPWAGGTTDTQYF
TRBJ2-2,-,TRBV18,TRBD1,TGTGCCAGCTCACCTAAAACCGGACAGGGCGGCACCGGGGAGCTGTTTTTT,CASSPKTGQGGTGELFF
TRBJ2-3,-,TRBV10-3,TRBD2,TGTGCCATCAGGCTAAATTCGGGGGGTACAGATACGCAGTATTTT,CAIRLNSGGTDTQYF
TRBJ2-5,-,TRBV29-1,-,TGCAGCGTTGCTCAAGCCCAAGAGACCCAGTACTTC,CSVAQAQETQYF
TRBJ1-2,-,TRBV5-4,-,TGTGCCAGCAGCTCATCCCAGGGGAAAAATGGCTACACCTTC,CASSSSQGKNGYTF
TRBJ2-4,-,TRBV5-1,TRBD1,TGCGCCAGCAGCTTGGCGACAGGGGGGTATGTGAACATTCAGTACTTC,CASSLATGGYVNIQYF
TRBJ1-2,-,TRBV29-1,-,TGCAGCGTTGAAACAGGGTCGATCTACACCTTC,CSVETGSIYTF
TRBJ2-7,-,TRBV3-1/TRBV3-2,TRBD2,TGTGCCAGCAGCCGGGCACTAGCGGTCGAGCAGTACTTC,CASSRALAVEQYF
TRBJ2-7,-,TRBV7-2,TRBD2,TGTGCCAGCAGCTTACAGCGGGGGGCCTCCTACGAGCAGTACTTC,CASSLQRGASYEQYF
TRBJ2-1,-,TRBV7-8,TRBD2,TGTGCCAGCAGCGGGACTAGCGGGGGGGGCCGGGAGCAGTTCTTC,CASSGTSGGGREQFF
TRBJ2-2,-,TRBV27,TRBD2,TGTGCCAGCAGTTCTATAAGCGGGGGGGCCGGGGAGCTGTTTTTT,CASSSISGGAGELFF
TRBJ1-3,-,TRBV7-2,TRBD1,TGTGCCAGCAGCCCAGGGGGGTCGGTGGCGGGAAACACCATATATTTT,CASSPGGSVAGNTIYF
TRBJ1-1,-,TRBV3-1/TRBV3-2,TRBD1,TGTGCCAGCAGCCGAGGGACAGTGTCTGAAGCTTTCTTT,CASSRGTVSEAFF
TRBJ2-7,-,TRBV12-3/TRBV12-4,TRBD1,TGTGCCAGCAACTGGGACAGGGGGCCCGAGCAGTACTTC,CASNWDRGPEQYF
TRBJ2-1,-,TRBV11-3,TRBD1,TGTGCCAGCAGCTTGGATGACAGGGTTGAGCAGTTCTTC,CASSLDDRVEQFF
TRBJ1-2,-,TRBV7-2,TRBD1,TGTGCCAGCAGCATACAGGGGGGTGGCTACACCTTC,CASSIQGGGYTF
TRBJ2-3,once,TRBV7-2,TRBD1,TGTGCCAGCGGACAGGGACGGACAGATACGCAGTATTTT,CASGQGRTDTQYF
TRBJ1-1,-,TRBV30,-,TGTGCCTGGAGTCCTGGGGGGGGGTCGGCTTTCTTT,CAWSPGGGSAFF
TRBJ2-1,-,TRBV19,TRBD1,TGTGCCAGTAGTATCTTACAGGGGCTTGGGAATGAGCAGTTCTTC,CASSILQGLGNEQFF
TRBJ2-3,-,TRBV5-6,TRBD2,TGTGCCAGCAGCTCCCCCCCCGCGGGGGGGACAGATACGCAGTATTTT,CASSSPPAGGTDTQYF
TRBJ2-1,-,TRBV2,TRBD2,TGTGCCAGCAGTGATCGGGGGGGAGGATACAATGAGCAGTTCTTC,CASSDRGGGYNEQFF
TRBJ1-4,-,TRBV30,-,TGTGCCTGGGCCCACCAGGGGTTTCATGAAAAACTGTTTTTT,CAWAHQGFHEKLFF
TRBJ2-7,-,TRBV6-5,TRBD1,TGTGCCAGCACCCCTAGGACAGGCTCCTACGAGCAGTACTTC,CASTPRTGSYEQYF
TRBJ1-2,-,TRBV15,-,TGTGCCACCAGCAGAGATTCACGGGGTTATGGCTACACCTTC,CATSRDSRGYGYTF
TRBJ2-7,-,TRBV5-4,TRBD2,TGTGCCAGCAGCTTAAGCGGGGGGGCCCACGAGCAGTACTTC,CASSLSGGAHEQYF
TRBJ2-3,-,TRBV9,TRBD1,TGTGCCAGCAACGGACAGGCTAGCACAGATACGCAGTATTTT,CASNGQASTDTQYF
TRBJ1-5,-,TRBV3-1/TRBV3-2,-,TGTGCCAGCAGCCAATATGGGGAGATGGGGCCCCAGCATTTT,CASSQYGEMGPQHF
TRBJ1-2,-,TRBV6-6,-,TGTGCCAGCAGTTACCAGACAGGAACAAACTATGGCTACACCTTC,CASSYQTGTNYGYTF
TRBJ1-5,-,TRBV10-3,-,TGTGCCATAAAGGGGGGGTTTGGTCAGCCCCAGCATTTT,CAIKGGFGQPQHF